One and the same sample provided the 27 T cell receptor beta chains below, sequenced in a study of cytomegalovirus exposure and HLA in healthy donors. A multiplex PCR was run with 60 Vbeta primers and 13 Jbeta primers. The table came from immunoSEQ multiplex PCR; TCRdb's copy has only in-frame clones and leaves some out. This table has nearly 110,000 clones, 82% appearing once. Sequenced: PBMCs. These receptors all come from a man in his thirties or forties in good health and CMV-seropositive.

The chain is built from TRBV5-1 and TRBJ2-7; D call uncertain. The CDR3 has 13 residues. The germline V gene has CDR1 SGHRS and CDR2 YFSETQ. Trimming pared 0 bases from V and 5 bases from J, leaving 9 bases between. CDR3 in DNA: TGCGCCAGCAGCTTGGCAGGTGGAAACGAGCAGTACTTC. Amino acid sequence: CASSLAGGNEQYF.

This chain uses TRBV5-6 with TRBJ1-2; TRBD1 is a possible D gene (5 bases). V lost 2 bases and J lost 11, with 16 bases in between. The CDR3 is made up of 13 amino acids. CDR1 and CDR2 from the germline V gene are SGHDT and YYEEEE. CDR3 region: CASSFGQGTAYTF. CDR3 nucleotide sequence: TGTGCCAGCAGCTTCGGCCAGGGTACGGCATACACCTTC.

V is TRBV11-2 and J is TRBJ2-5; 8 bases map to TRBD2. V dropped 4 bases and J dropped 0; count of bases not matched to a gene: 4. Germline CDR1 SGHAT, CDR2 FQNNGV. The CDR3 sequence is 15 residues long. CDR3: CASSWAGGHQETQYF. CDR3 coding DNA: TGTGCCAGCAGCTGGGCGGGGGGTCACCAAGAGACCCAGTACTTC.

The chain is built from TRBV12-5 and TRBJ2-4; TRBD1 is a possible D gene (6 bases). Germline V lookup: CDR1 LGHNT, CDR2 FRNRAP. This CDR3 is built from 14 residues. Trimming removed 7 bases from V and 1 base from J, with 11 bases in between. CDR3 sequence: CASAPTGAKNIQYF. CDR3 in DNA: TGTGCTAGTGCCCCCACAGGGGCCAAAAACATTCAGTACTTC.

V is TRBV10-1 and J is TRBJ2-1, with D maybe TRBD1 (5 bases). V lost 3 bases and J lost 6, with 12 bases in between. The CDR3 runs 14 residues. The germline CDR1 and CDR2 sequences are WNHNN and SYGVQD (reference sequence). CDR3 sequence reads: CASSEGADANEQFF. The CDR3 DNA reads as TGCGCCAGCAGTGAAGGGGCAGATGCCAATGAGCAGTTCTTC.

This chain uses TRBV28 with TRBJ1-1; 10 nucleotides line up with TRBD1. V dropped 5 bases and J dropped 6; count of bases not matched to a gene: 6. The CDR3 covers 14 residues. Per germline, CDR1 MDHEN and CDR2 SYDVKM. This CDR3 reads CASSPGQGVAEAFF. DNA for the CDR3: TGTGCCAGCAGTCCAGGACAGGGGGTTGCTGAAGCTTTCTTT.

The gene calls are TRBV2 and TRBJ1-2; 8 bases line up with TRBD1. Looked up from germline, CDR1 is SNHLY and CDR2 is FYNNEI. The CDR3 consists of 14 residues. Trimming cost V 6 bases and J 5 bases; bases outside gene matches: 8. The CDR3 sequence is CASRSPGQEYGYTF. CDR3 nucleotide sequence: TGTGCCAGCAGAAGTCCGGGACAGGAGTATGGCTACACCTTC.

Concerning this clone itself: This sample also contains other DNA sequences that code for the same CDR3. The chain joins TRBV5-6 to TRBJ2-5; 9 nucleotides match TRBD1. CDR1 and CDR2 (germline): SGHDT, YYEEEE. The CDR3 sequence is 15 residues long. After removal of 1 base from V and 4 bases from J, the junction contained 5 bases not matched to a gene. The CDR3 loop is CASSLPGQGLETQYF. CDR3 nucleotide sequence: TGTGCCAGCAGCTTGCCGGGACAGGGCTTAGAGACCCAGTACTTC.

The chain has TRBV4-1 and TRBJ1-1, with 7 bases matching TRBD1. The CDR3 spans 15 residues. The ends lost 4 bases at V and 3 bases at J; junction bases unmatched: 8. Germline assignment: CDR1 MGHRA and CDR2 YSYEKL. CDR3 sequence reads: CASSLGTELDTEAFF. The CDR3, as DNA: TGCGCCAGCAGCCTGGGGACAGAATTAGACACTGAAGCTTTCTTT.

The genes are TRBV11-3 and TRBJ2-3, with D unresolved. Between the trimmed V and J ends, which lost 1 base and 6 bases, there was a span of 17 bases. This CDR3 has 16 amino acids. CDR1 SGHNT and CDR2 YENEEA come from the germline V gene. CDR3 nucleotide sequence: TGTGCCAGCAGCTTAGGGGTGGTCAGACTGCGCGATACGCAGTATTTT. It codes for CASSLGVVRLRDTQYF.

With respect to this clone: An end of the junction does not agree with germline; a read error may underlie this. Here the CDR3 reads CAGSLYDSHSNQPQHF. CDR3 nucleotides: TGTGCCGGCTCACTGTACGACAGTCATAGCAATCAGCCCCAGCATTTT. V gene TRBV18 combines with J gene TRBJ1-5; D is possibly TRBD1 (5 bases). The CDR3 loop spans 16 amino acids. CDR1 is KGHSH and CDR2 is LQKENI in the germline V gene.

Comments on this clone: Sequence at one end of the junction differs from germline and may be a read error. The rearrangement links TRBV7-9 to TRBJ1-6; maybe TRBD1 (6 bases). This CDR3 spans 15 amino acids. Germline lookup yields CDR1 SEHNR and CDR2 FQNEAQ (reference sequence). The CDR3 DNA reads TGTTCCAGCACAGGGCCACTTACACGGAATTCACCCCTCCCCTTT. This gives the protein CSSTGPLTRNSPLPF. The full variable domain, in which reference TRBV7-9 and TRBJ1-6 provide the parts outside the CDR3, is DTGVSQNPRHKITKRGQNVTFRCDPISEHNRLYWYRQTLGQGPEFLTYFQNEAQLEKSRLLSDRFSAERPKGSFSTLEIQRTEQGDSAMYLCSSTGPLTRNSPLPFGNGTRLTVT.

The chain employs TRBV11-2 and TRBJ2-3; D is undetermined. CDR1 and CDR2 from the germline V gene are SGHAT and FQNNGV. The CDR3 spans 13 residues. Trimming shortened V by 4 bases and J by 4 bases, and 9 bases separated the two germline ends. The CDR3 DNA follows: TGTGCCAGCAGCTCCTTTCCCGCAGATACGCAGTATTTT. Encoded protein: CASSSFPADTQYF.

The V and J genes are TRBV25-1 and TRBJ2-5; a possible D gene is TRBD1 (5 bases). V lost 8 bases and J 5 bases, leaving 18 bases between the germline ends. The germline CDR1 and CDR2 sequences are MGHDK and SYGVNS. The CDR3 is 14 amino acids. CDR3: CASRDRSQGETQYF. For the CDR3, the DNA is TGTGCCAGCCGCGACAGATCCCAAGGGGAGACCCAGTACTTC.

This chain joins TRBV5-1 and TRBJ1-5; tentatively, D is TRBD1 (6 bases). V was clipped by 4 bases and J by 6 bases, with 11 bases between them. The germline gives CDR1 SGHRS, CDR2 YFSETQ. The CDR3 has 13 amino acids. The CDR3 DNA is TGCGCCAGCAGCATCTCAGGGGCTCAGCCCCAGCATTTT. As protein: CASSISGAQPQHF.

In this sample, this clone turned up a few times. V gene TRBV2 combines with J gene TRBJ2-7; TRBD1 is a possible D gene (6 bases). This CDR3 has 12 amino acids. V dropped 8 bases and J dropped 6 bases, with 14 bases sitting between them. CDR1 is SNHLY, CDR2 FYNNEI, per germline. The chain's CDR3 is CASARAGVEQYF. The CDR3 DNA reads as TGTGCCAGCGCTCGGGCAGGGGTCGAGCAGTACTTC.

This clone showed up just a few times. The chain joins TRBV28 to TRBJ2-7, with a possible D match to TRBD2 (6 bases). Trimming cost V 3 bases and J 4 bases, with 10 bases left between them. Per the germline V gene, CDR1 is MDHEN and CDR2 is SYDVKM. The CDR3 extends over 13 amino acids. In DNA, the CDR3 is TGTGCCAGCAGTTTTCCGGCGGGGTACGAGCAGTACTTC. This encodes CASSFPAGYEQYF.

The rearrangement links TRBV15 to TRBJ2-5; D possibly corresponds to TRBD2 (6 bases). Germline CDR1 and CDR2: LNHNV and YYDKDF (reference sequence). CDR3 size: 13 residues. The CDR3, as DNA: TGTGCGGTGTCGGTGGGGAGGCAAGAGACCCAGTACTTC. Protein: CAVSVGRQETQYF.

The V gene is TRBV15, the J gene TRBJ1-5; 7 bases are a match to TRBD1. The CDR3 length is 14 residues. The V gene end was trimmed by 1 base and the J gene end by 7 bases; junction bases not matched to a gene: 4. Germline values: CDR1 LNHNV, CDR2 YYDKDF (reference sequence). The CDR3 region has the DNA TGTGCCACCAGCAGAGTAGGGGGCGGGCAGCCCCAGCATTTT. Amino acid sequence: CATSRVGGGQPQHF.

The gene calls are TRBV2 and TRBJ1-4; tentative D call: TRBD1 (5 bases). Trimming cost V 6 bases and J 7 bases, with 9 bases left between them. This CDR3 region has 12 residues. Germline values: CDR1 SNHLY, CDR2 FYNNEI. The CDR3 region is CASRGPGEKLFF. DNA of the CDR3: TGTGCCAGCAGGGGGCCTGGTGAAAAACTGTTTTTT.

The chain has TRBV6-1 and TRBJ2-3; TRBD2 aligns across 11 bases. Unmatched junction bases numbered 1, after V lost 1 base and J lost 4 bases. The CDR3 loop spans 15 amino acids. Germline CDR1 and CDR2: MNHNS and SASEGT. The chain's CDR3 is CASSEVAGGPDTQYF. The CDR3 DNA is TGTGCCAGCAGTGAAGTAGCGGGGGGGCCAGATACGCAGTATTTT.

The V call is TRBV2, the J call TRBJ2-3; tentative D call: TRBD1 (6 bases). The CDR3 totals 13 residues. CDR1 is SNHLY and CDR2 is FYNNEI in the germline V gene. The V gene lost 7 bases and the J gene lost 3 bases, with 11 bases spanning the gap. CDR3 DNA: TGTGCCAGCATGGTGCAGGGGACAGATACGCAGTATTTT. Protein sequence: CASMVQGTDTQYF.

This chain uses TRBV15 with TRBJ2-4; D not resolved. CDR1 is LNHNV, CDR2 YYDKDF, per germline (reference sequence). Trimming removed 1 base at V and 0 bases at J, with 4 bases between. This CDR3 has 14 residues. In DNA form, the CDR3 reads TGTGCCACCAGCAGAGTCCAAGCCAAAAACATTCAGTACTTC. It codes for CATSRVQAKNIQYF. Full variable domain (rest looked up from reference TRBV15 and TRBJ2-4): DAMVIQNPRYQVTQFGKPVTLSCSQTLNHNVMYWYQQKSSQAPKLLFHYYDKDFNNEADTPDNFQSRRPNTSFCFLDIRSPGLGDTAMYLCATSRVQAKNIQYFGAGTRLSVL.

The rearrangement uses TRBV5-1 and TRBJ1-3, with 11 nucleotides matching TRBD1. CDR3 length: 14 residues. Trimming cost V 2 bases and J 8 bases; bases outside gene matches: 3. CDR1 and CDR2 (germline): SGHRS, YFSETQ. The CDR3 loop reads CASSLPGQGDTIYF. Written as DNA, the CDR3 is TGCGCCAGCAGCTTACCGGGACAGGGGGACACCATATATTTT.

This chain connects TRBV29-1 to TRBJ2-1; D is possibly TRBD2 (5 bases). The CDR3 consists of 14 residues. CDR1 SQVTM and CDR2 ANQGSEA come from the germline V gene. Trimming shortened V by 5 bases and J by 6 bases, and 17 bases separated the two germline ends. This chain's CDR3 is CSVSPGFAGNEQFF. For the CDR3, the DNA is TGCAGCGTTAGTCCGGGGTTTGCGGGCAATGAGCAGTTCTTC.

This chain links TRBV10-2 with TRBJ1-2; TRBD1 aligns across 10 bases. Looked up from germline, CDR1 is WSHSY and CDR2 is SAAADI. The CDR3 totals 14 residues. V trimming: 8 bases; J trimming: 5 bases; junction bases outside the gene matches: 8. In DNA form, the CDR3 reads TGCGCCAGCCAGGGACAGGGGCATAAATATGGCTACACCTTC. As protein: CASQGQGHKYGYTF.

The rearrangement links TRBV7-9 to TRBJ1-2; 8 nucleotides agree with TRBD1. Per germline, CDR1 SEHNR and CDR2 FQNEAQ (reference sequence). The CDR3 sequence is 14 residues long. V was clipped by 4 bases and J by 6 bases; unmatched bases: 7. The CDR3 nucleotides read TGTGCCAGCAGCTATAGCCAGGGGGCGCATGGCTACACCTTC. Translating gives CASSYSQGAHGYTF.